Described below is a single T cell receptor beta chain sequence and its context. Its antigen is not known. This record comes from a study of T cell responses to AZD1222 COVID-19 vaccine. Overall study findings and caveats: Spike-specific TCRs gained breadth and depth after people received two AZD1222 doses.

V lost 5 bases to trimming and J lost 7 bases, with 14 bases between them. The CDR3 is made up of 14 amino acids. Germline V gives CDR1 MNHEY, CDR2 SMNVEV (reference sequence). The data were produced by immunoSEQ multiplex PCR, yet TCRdb's version contains in-frame clones alone and is incomplete. The table shows about 150,000 clones, with approximately 90% occurring only once. The genes are TRBV27 and TRBJ2-2, with D tentatively TRBD2 (5 bases). This receptor was taken from an adult in good health. Material: peripheral blood, obtained on day 0 of AZD1222 vaccination. This CDR3 is CASSPPLGRGELFF. In DNA form, the CDR3 reads TGTGCCAGCAGTCCGCCACTAGGCCGCGGGGAGCTGTTTTTT.